Below, 22 T cell receptor beta chains from the same sample are listed, as sequenced in a study of a mutant IDH1 vaccine in newly diagnosed glioma. Time point here: week 23, last vaccination. It was 300 ug of mutant IDH1 20-mer peptide that made up each vaccine dose, given with topical imiquimod. These receptors have no known antigen. Clones were read by immunoSEQ multiplex PCR, and TCRdb kept only the in-frame ones, dropping some. The data contain around 85,000 clones, over 75% of them singletons. The source material was PBMCs, sampled from a glioma patient whose treatment included an IDH1 peptide vaccine. These receptor sequences come from a man aged 25 to 45 with glioma. Some clones in this sample may be carry-over from other donors' samples.

The genes are TRBV5-5 and TRBJ2-7, with 7 nucleotides matching TRBD1. V trimming: 0 bases; J trimming: 2 bases; junction bases outside the gene matches: 8. This CDR3 comprises 16 residues. Germline loops: CDR1 SGHKS, CDR2 YYEKEE (reference sequence). The CDR3 bases are TGTGCCAGCAGCTTGGAGGGGACAGCATACCCCTACGAGCAGTACTTC. Residues: CASSLEGTAYPYEQYF.

The chain joins TRBV7-9 to TRBJ1-1; D call uncertain. CDR1 SEHNR and CDR2 FQNEAQ come from the germline V gene (reference sequence). The CDR3 sequence is 13 residues long. V was clipped by 4 bases and J by 0 bases, with 6 bases between them. The CDR3 bases are TGTGCCAGCAGCTCCCAGATGAACACTGAAGCTTTCTTT. It yields the protein CASSSQMNTEAFF.

A few counts support this clone. This chain uses TRBV13 with TRBJ1-2; 8 bases align to TRBD1. V shed 5 bases and J 4 bases; nucleotides not matched to a gene: 9. CDR3 length: 15 residues. Germline V lookup: CDR1 PRHDT, CDR2 FYEKMQ (reference sequence). The CDR3 loop is CASSTLGDRSYGYTF. CDR3 DNA: TGTGCCAGCAGCACCCTAGGGGACAGGTCCTATGGCTACACCTTC. Based on the CDR3 plus reference TRBV13 and TRBJ1-2, the full variable domain is AAGVIQSPRHLIKEKRETATLKCYPIPRHDTVYWYQQGPGQDPQFLISFYEKMQSDKGSIPDRFSAQQFSDYHSELNMSSLELGDSALYFCASSTLGDRSYGYTFGSGTRLTVV.

The V gene is TRBV10-1, the J gene TRBJ1-5; 7 bases line up with TRBD1. Germline V gene data show CDR1 as WNHNN and CDR2 as SYGVQD (reference sequence). This CDR3 comprises 19 residues. After removal of 3 bases from V and 2 bases from J, the junction contained 16 bases not matched to a gene. CDR3 DNA: TGCGCCAGCAGTGACGAGAGAGAAAGGGGGCGGGAAGGCAATCAGCCCCAGCATTTT. Translation: CASSDERERGREGNQPQHF.

V gene TRBV7-9 combines with J gene TRBJ1-1; no firm D call. The length of the CDR3 is 11 residues. CDR1 and CDR2 (germline): SEHNR, FQNEAQ (reference sequence). V dropped 1 base and J dropped 14 bases, with 11 bases sitting between them. CDR3 sequence reads: CASSLELERFF. CDR3 in DNA: TGTGCCAGCAGCTTAGAACTGGAGAGGTTCTTT.

This sequence joins TRBV28 and TRBJ1-4; 9 nucleotides match TRBD1. CDR3 length equals 17 residues. V trimming: 4 bases; J trimming: 5 bases; junction bases outside the gene matches: 11. Germline CDR1 reads MDHEN; CDR2 reads SYDVKM. The CDR3 reads CASSSRPSGTGNEKLFF. CDR3 nucleotide sequence: TGTGCCAGCAGTTCCCGCCCGTCCGGGACAGGGAATGAAAAACTGTTTTTT.

V is TRBV28 and J is TRBJ2-5; 8 bases are a match to TRBD2. The CDR3 runs 14 residues. CDR1 is MDHEN, CDR2 SYDVKM, per germline. The trim removed 10 bases at V and 2 bases at J, leaving 9 bases unmatched. The CDR3: CATIVSGGQETQYF. As DNA, the CDR3 is TGTGCCACAATAGTGAGCGGGGGACAAGAGACCCAGTACTTC.

The chain joins TRBV7-2 to TRBJ1-3; no clear D. V lost 1 base to trimming and J lost 4 bases, with 5 bases between them. CDR1 is SGHTA, CDR2 FQGNSA, per germline. The length of the CDR3 is 13 residues. For the CDR3, the DNA is TGTGCCAGCAGCTTAGGACCCGGAAACACCATATATTTT. This encodes CASSLGPGNTIYF. Full variable domain (outside the CDR3, taken from reference TRBV7-2 and TRBJ1-3): GAGVSQSPSNKVTEKGKDVELRCDPISGHTALYWYRQSLGQGLEFLIYFQGNSAPDKSGLPSDRFSAERTGGSVSTLTIQRTQQEDSAVYLCASSLGPGNTIYFGEGSWLTVV.

This clone was seen only a few times. The same CDR3 arises from other DNA sequences in this sample as well. The chain couples TRBV28 to TRBJ1-2, with D perhaps TRBD1 (5 bases). This CDR3 spans 13 amino acids. CDR1 and CDR2 from the germline V gene are MDHEN and SYDVKM. Trimming stripped 4 bases from V and 5 bases from J, with 11 bases between. CDR3: CASSSPTVYGYTF. In nucleotides, the CDR3 is TGTGCCAGCAGTTCCCCGACAGTTTATGGCTACACCTTC.

This clone is labeled medium-sized. The gene calls are TRBV6-5 and TRBJ1-6, with 7 bases matching TRBD1. CDR1 is MNHEY and CDR2 is SVGAGI in the germline V gene. The CDR3 has 14 amino acids. V lost 7 bases, J lost 9 bases, and 9 bases stayed unmatched. This CDR3 is CASTKQGNASPLHF. The CDR3 DNA reads as TGTGCCAGCACCAAACAGGGGAATGCTTCACCCCTCCACTTT.

The chain carries TRBV28 and TRBJ2-5; 7 bases agree with TRBD1. CDR1 and CDR2 from the germline V gene are MDHEN and SYDVKM. Trimming took 6 bases from V and 10 from J; bases not matched to a gene: 14. CDR3 length: 14 amino acids. The CDR3 protein is CASSYPGTVGVQYF. In DNA form, the CDR3 reads TGTGCCAGCAGCTATCCCGGGACAGTAGGCGTCCAGTACTTC.

This chain connects TRBV6-1 to TRBJ2-2, with D possibly TRBD1 on 6 matching bases. Germline lookup yields CDR1 MNHNS and CDR2 SASEGT. This CDR3 is built from 14 residues. V was cut by 10 bases and J by 0 bases, with 12 bases left in between. CDR3 nucleotide sequence: TGTGCCACCCAGGGGCAGCCGAACACCGGGGAGCTGTTTTTT. This sequence encodes CATQGQPNTGELFF.

This clone was counted once. This chain's CDR3 is CASSVGLAGGASDTQYF. In nucleotides, the CDR3 is TGTGCCAGCAGCGTAGGACTAGCGGGGGGGGCCTCAGATACGCAGTATTTT. The rearrangement uses TRBV9 and TRBJ2-3; 14 bases map to TRBD2. The junction had 4 bases not matched to a gene; V was cut back by 0 bases and J by 4 bases. CDR3 length equals 17 residues. Germline V gene sequence: CDR1 SGDLS, CDR2 YYNGEE.

The rearrangement uses TRBV5-8 and TRBJ2-7; D is possibly TRBD1 (5 bases). Germline loops: CDR1 SGHTS, CDR2 YDEGEE. V dropped 2 bases and J dropped 5 bases, with 11 bases sitting between them. This CDR3 has 13 amino acids. The CDR3 region is CASSFNQGNEQYF. CDR3 DNA sequence: TGTGCCAGCAGCTTCAACCAGGGAAACGAGCAGTACTTC.

CDR3 sequence: CASSLGSRPTTETQYF. The CDR3 DNA reads TGTGCCAGCAGCTTAGGTTCTAGACCCACTACTGAGACCCAGTACTTC. The genes are TRBV7-2 and TRBJ2-5; no definite D call. The CDR3 consists of 16 residues. V was cut by 1 base and J by 5 bases, with 17 bases left in between. CDR1 SGHTA and CDR2 FQGNSA come from the germline V gene. Drawing the rest from reference TRBV7-2 and TRBJ2-5, the complete variable domain is GAGVSQSPSNKVTEKGKDVELRCDPISGHTALYWYRQSLGQGLEFLIYFQGNSAPDKSGLPSDRFSAERTGGSVSTLTIQRTQQEDSAVYLCASSLGSRPTTETQYFGPGTRLLVL.

The chain is built from TRBV27 and TRBJ2-1, with D possibly matching TRBD2 (6 bases). V was pared by 6 bases and J by 6 bases, with 15 bases between. The CDR3 is 14 residues long. Germline V gene lookup returns CDR1 MNHEY and CDR2 SMNVEV (reference sequence). The CDR3 spells CASREAGSRNEQFF. DNA for the CDR3: TGTGCCAGCAGGGAGGCGGGATCTCGCAATGAGCAGTTCTTC.

The chain joins TRBV7-9 to TRBJ1-4; no clear D gene. Germline loops: CDR1 SEHNR, CDR2 FQNEAQ (reference sequence). The CDR3 extends over 13 amino acids. With 8 bases removed from V and 4 bases from J, the gap between germline ends came to 11 bases. In DNA, the CDR3 is TGTGCCAGCCACGGCGGTAATAATGAAAAACTGTTTTTT. As protein: CASHGGNNEKLFF.

The chain uses TRBV2 and TRBJ2-2, with TRBD2 identical over 8 bases. V was pared by 5 bases and J by 1 base, with 6 bases of the junction left unmatched. Germline lookup yields CDR1 SNHLY and CDR2 FYNNEI. The CDR3 is 16 amino acids. In nucleotides, the CDR3 is TGTGCCAGCAGTATCCTAGCGGGTGGGAACACCGGGGAGCTGTTTTTT. This sequence encodes CASSILAGGNTGELFF.

The chain joins TRBV7-2 to TRBJ1-2; 7 bases agree with TRBD1. Losses at the gene ends were 5 bases for V and 0 bases for J; bases not matched to a gene: 6. CDR1 SGHTA and CDR2 FQGNSA come from the germline V gene. This CDR3 contains 15 residues. The CDR3 region has the DNA TGTGCCAGCAGCCCCCGACAGGGCACTAACTATGGCTACACCTTC. This gives the protein CASSPRQGTNYGYTF.

This clone was recorded a few times. The V gene is TRBV19, the J gene TRBJ1-2, with a possible D match to TRBD1 (6 bases). Germline V gene lookup returns CDR1 LNHDA and CDR2 SQIVND (reference sequence). The CDR3 consists of 14 residues. V shed 7 bases and J shed 8 bases, with 20 bases lying between them. The CDR3 sequence: CASTPFEGVRGYTF. For the CDR3, the DNA is TGTGCCAGTACCCCCTTTGAGGGGGTGAGGGGCTACACCTTC.

The chain recombines TRBV7-9 with TRBJ1-5; unclear D gene. CDR3 size: 13 residues. In germline, CDR1 is SEHNR, CDR2 FQNEAQ (reference sequence). The V end was cut by 2 bases, the J end by 4 bases, with 6 bases between. The CDR3 reads CASSLLENQPQHF. In nucleotides, the CDR3 is TGTGCCAGCAGCTTACTGGAAAATCAGCCCCAGCATTTT.

The rearrangement joins TRBV27 to TRBJ1-1, with 9 bases lining up with TRBD1. V trimming: 3 bases; J trimming: 4 bases; junction bases outside the gene matches: 6. The CDR3 length is 15 residues. CDR1 is MNHEY, CDR2 SMNVEV, per germline (reference sequence). The CDR3 protein is CASSFRGTGTTEAFF. The CDR3 DNA sequence: TGTGCCAGCAGTTTTAGGGGGACAGGGACCACTGAAGCTTTCTTT.